This T cell receptor (beta chain) was sequenced in a study of cytomegalovirus exposure and HLA in healthy donors. A note on this clone: Its antigen remains unidentified.

There are 16 residues in the CDR3. Trimming removed 4 bases at V and 4 bases at J, with 16 bases between. In germline, CDR1 is MGHRA, CDR2 YSYEKL. General study findings and limits: A reported reduction in N-insertions relative to the roughly 670-donor mean was seen in an Asian-associated ancestry cluster in a later analysis. The presence/absence work took it that sequencing depth was about the same across donors. The study labeled approximately 150 TCR beta chains cytomegalovirus-associated.

The primer mix had 60 Vbeta and 13 Jbeta primers. Clones were sequenced by immunoSEQ multiplex PCR, and TCRdb holds only the in-frame ones, with some missing. The repertoire consists of some 120,000 clones, with approximately 69% occurring once and the leading ten covering 6% to 8.5%. The donors gave bone marrow, and they were healthy. Sequencing was carried out using PBMCs. This TCR was recovered from a man aged 40-49 years in good health and CMV-seropositive. The genes are TRBV4-1 and TRBJ2-2; weak D call: TRBD2 (7 bases). The CDR3 DNA reads TGCGCCAGCAGCCCCCTTGGGGGGGCCTTCACCGGGGAGCTGTTTTTT. It yields the protein CASSPLGGAFTGELFF.